This T cell receptor beta chain emerged from a study of blood T cells in healthy people across ages. Per the germline V gene, CDR1 is MGHRA and CDR2 is YSYEKL. The germline V and J ends were trimmed by 0 bases and 5 bases, with 13 bases remaining between them. The CDR3 covers 15 residues. This clonotype was detected only a few times. Through a sample-barcoded 5' primer and a J-beta primer mix, a second PCR was run for roughly 6 to 11 cycles. Template switching added a 12-random-nucleotide identifier to every cDNA molecule. TCRdb re-called the 5' RACE reads with MiXCR, one entry per CDR3 protein. This sample yields 1,800,000 or so distinct CDR3 sequences, of which about 39% are seen a single time; approximately 22% belongs to the top ten.

The material sequenced was blood. This receptor was obtained from a human donor in good health. The chain combines TRBV4-1 with TRBJ1-2, with TRBD1 as a possible D gene (5 bases). As DNA, the CDR3 is TGCGCCAGCAGCCAAGAGCCAGGGACGTGGTATGGCTACACCTTC. Its protein product is CASSQEPGTWYGYTF.